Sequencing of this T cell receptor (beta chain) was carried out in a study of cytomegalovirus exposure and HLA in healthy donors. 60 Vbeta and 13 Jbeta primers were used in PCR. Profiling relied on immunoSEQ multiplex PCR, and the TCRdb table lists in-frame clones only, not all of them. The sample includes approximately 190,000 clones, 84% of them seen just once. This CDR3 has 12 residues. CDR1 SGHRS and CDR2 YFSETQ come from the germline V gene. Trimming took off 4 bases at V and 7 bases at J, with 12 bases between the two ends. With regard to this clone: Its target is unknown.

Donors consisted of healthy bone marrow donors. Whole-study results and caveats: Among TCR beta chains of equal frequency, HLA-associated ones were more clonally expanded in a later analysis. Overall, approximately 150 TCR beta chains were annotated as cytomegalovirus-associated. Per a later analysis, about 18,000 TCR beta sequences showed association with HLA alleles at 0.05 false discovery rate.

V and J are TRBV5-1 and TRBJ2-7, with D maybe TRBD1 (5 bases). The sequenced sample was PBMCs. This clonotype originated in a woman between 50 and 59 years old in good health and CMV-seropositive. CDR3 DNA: TGCGCCAGCAGCGACTCTAGGACAGAGCAGTACTTC. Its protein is CASSDSRTEQYF.